Presented here are 21 T cell receptor beta chains from one specimen sequenced in a study of Graves' ophthalmopathy and Graves' hyperthyroidism. RNA served as the template for amplifying TCR beta CDR3 regions. A first-round RT-PCR used HTBI primers, followed by a second-round multiplex PCR. Each CDR3 protein gets one entry after TCRdb re-called the multiplex PCR reads with MiXCR. The repertoire includes a few hundred thousand distinct CDR3 sequences, about 21% of them detected once, and 2.5% to 3.5% sits in the top ten. Sequencing used peripheral blood. The source of these receptors is a woman aged 18-29 years with stable Graves' hyperthyroidism.

This clonotype was seen only a few times. The rearrangement links TRBV28 to TRBJ1-1, with TRBD1 as a possible D gene (5 bases). The CDR3 has 15 amino acids. Germline CDR1 is MDHEN and CDR2 is SYDVKM. V lost 3 bases and J 6 bases, leaving 17 bases between the germline ends. The CDR3, as DNA: TGTGCCAGCAGTTTCGCAGGGAGAGAGTTCGCTGAAGCTTTCTTT. Encoded protein: CASSFAGREFAEAFF.

This chain connects TRBV20-1 to TRBJ1-2; D gene ambiguous. CDR1 and CDR2 from the germline V gene are DFQATT and SNEGSKA (reference sequence). The CDR3 is 13 residues long. The V end was cut by 3 bases, the J end by 5 bases, with 13 bases between. This CDR3 reads CSASAASGYGYTF. Written as DNA, the CDR3 is TGCAGTGCTAGTGCGGCAAGTGGGTATGGCTACACCTTC.

This clonotype has at least ten counts. The rearrangement uses TRBV7-6 and TRBJ1-3; TRBD1 aligns across 9 bases. The V segment lost 4 bases and the J segment 0 bases; nucleotides outside the gene matches: 7. CDR3 size: 17 residues. Germline V gene lookup returns CDR1 SGHVS and CDR2 FNYEAQ. The CDR3 region has the DNA TGTGCCAGCAGCTCTTCCGGGACAGGGAGCTCTGGAAACACCATATATTTT. It codes for CASSSSGTGSSGNTIYF.

This clonotype was observed at least ten times. The chain uses TRBV10-3 and TRBJ1-2, with TRBD1 matching 7 bases. Germline V gene sequence: CDR1 ENHRY, CDR2 SYGVKD. V lost 4 bases, J lost 1 base, and 3 bases stayed unmatched. This CDR3 comprises 14 residues. This chain's CDR3 is CAISGTGVNYGYTF. DNA of the CDR3: TGTGCCATCAGTGGAACAGGGGTTAACTATGGCTACACCTTC.

This clonotype was seen just once. This rearrangement joins TRBV20-1 to TRBJ1-6; possibly TRBD1 for D (5 bases). The CDR3 has 13 residues. Trimming removed 5 bases from V and 5 bases from J, with 10 bases in between. Germline CDR1 is DFQATT and CDR2 is SNEGSKA (reference sequence). The CDR3 DNA follows: TGCAGTGCTGGGGACGGAGATAATTCACCCCTCCACTTT. It specifies CSAGDGDNSPLHF.

This clonotype was recorded at least ten times. As DNA, the CDR3 is TGTGCCAGCAGTTACCACAGGGGCACTGAAGCTTTCTTT. Translation gives CASSYHRGTEAFF. The chain uses TRBV12-3 or TRBV12-4 and TRBJ1-1; TRBD1 aligns across 7 bases. The CDR3 runs to 13 residues. V shed 4 bases and J 4 bases; nucleotides not matched to a gene: 3.

The chain recombines TRBV6-1 with TRBJ2-7; maybe TRBD1 (5 bases). The CDR3 runs to 13 residues. V lost 8 bases to trimming and J lost 3 bases, with 14 bases between them. Germline V gene data show CDR1 as MNHNS and CDR2 as SASEGT. The CDR3 DNA is TGTGCCAGCTGTCAGGGTCTCGGCTACGAGCAGTACTTC. Its protein product is CASCQGLGYEQYF.

Concerning this clonotype: This may be a read error, as it is one base from a much larger clone. The chain links TRBV4-1 to TRBJ2-2; a possible D gene is TRBD2 (6 bases). The length of the CDR3 is 13 residues. The germline gives CDR1 MGHRA, CDR2 YSYEKL. CDR3 bases: TGCGCCAGTACAGCAGGGCGGACCGGGGGGCTGTTTTTT. Its translation: CASTAGRTGGLFF.

In this sample, this clonotype turned up many times. The junction departs from the called germline gene at one end, perhaps through a read error. The J gene is TRBJ2-5, the V gene TRBV15, with a possible D match to TRBD1 (5 bases). The CDR3 totals 14 residues. Germline V gene data show CDR1 as LNHNV and CDR2 as YYDKDF (reference sequence). In DNA, the CDR3 is TGTGCCACCAGCAGAGATCGACAGCAAGAGACCAAGTACTTC. It encodes CATSRDRQQETKYF. Together with reference TRBV15 and TRBJ2-5, the CDR3 gives the full variable domain: DAMVIQNPRYQVTQFGKPVTLSCSQTLNHNVMYWYQQKSSQAPKLLFHYYDKDFNNEADTPDNFQSRRPNTSFCFLDIRSPGLGDTAMYLCATSRDRQQETKYFGPGTRLLVL.

There are many counts of this clonotype. This chain uses TRBV28 with TRBJ1-5; possibly TRBD1 for D (6 bases). CDR3 length equals 12 residues. Trimming removed 2 bases at V and 11 bases at J, with 10 bases between. CDR1 and CDR2 from the germline V gene are MDHEN and SYDVKM. CDR3 region: CASSLRGSAQHF. The DNA of the CDR3 is TGTGCCAGCAGTTTAAGGGGGTCGGCCCAGCATTTT. Drawing the rest from reference TRBV28 and TRBJ1-5, the complete variable domain is DVKVTQSSRYLVKRTGEKVFLECVQDMDHENMFWYRQDPGLGLRLIYFSYDVKMKEKGDIPEGYSVSREKKERFSLILESASTNQTSMYLCASSLRGSAQHFGDGTRLSIL.

The chain uses TRBV7-2 and TRBJ2-7; D may correspond to TRBD1 or TRBD2 (7 bases each). This CDR3 is built from 16 residues. Trimming removed 1 base from V and 7 bases from J, with 20 bases in between. Germline CDR1 is SGHTA and CDR2 is FQGNSA. The CDR3 spells CASSLGPGGGVEEQYF. The DNA of the CDR3 is TGTGCCAGCAGCTTAGGGCCAGGGGGGGGAGTGGAGGAGCAGTACTTC.

This clonotype has a count of ten or more. The V and J genes are TRBV6-2 or TRBV6-3 and TRBJ1-2; D perhaps matches TRBD1 (6 bases). Germline V gene data show CDR1 as MNHEY and CDR2 as SVGEGT. With 6 bases removed from V and 5 bases from J, the gap between germline ends came to 22 bases. There are 16 residues in the CDR3. CDR3 sequence (DNA): TGTGCCAGCAGGACTATAAGGACAGATCGTCTTTATGGCTACACCTTC. Protein sequence: CASRTIRTDRLYGYTF.

This clonotype occurred many times. The chain is built from TRBV5-6 and TRBJ2-5; unclear D gene. The CDR3 covers 15 residues. Germline V gene data show CDR1 as SGHDT and CDR2 as YYEEEE. With 0 bases removed from V and 5 bases from J, the gap between germline ends came to 14 bases. Here the CDR3 DNA reads TGTGCCAGCAGCTTGGCGCCAGGCGCCTTGGAGACCCAGTACTTC. Protein: CASSLAPGALETQYF.

The chain joins TRBV6-1 to TRBJ1-2; D remains unclear. The CDR3 is 10 residues long. V shed 7 bases and J shed 7 bases, with 7 bases lying between them. Germline V CDR1 and CDR2: MNHNS, SASEGT. The CDR3 loop is CASIGSGYTF. Here the CDR3 DNA reads TGTGCCAGCATAGGTTCTGGCTACACCTTC.

The table lists this clonotype with many counts. The chain recombines TRBV7-8 with TRBJ2-7, with D maybe TRBD1 (5 bases). Germline loops: CDR1 SGHVS, CDR2 FQNEAQ. CDR3 length: 13 residues. V lost 4 bases and J 6 bases, leaving 13 bases between the germline ends. CDR3 nucleotides: TGTGCCAGCAGCTCTGGACAACGATCCGAGCAGTACTTC. Translation gives CASSSGQRSEQYF.

The chain uses TRBV11-1 and TRBJ1-5; no clear D. CDR1 is SGHAT and CDR2 is FQDESV in the germline V gene (reference sequence). Trimming stripped 1 base from V and 0 bases from J, with 10 bases between. This CDR3 spans 16 amino acids. Here the CDR3 reads CASSLGGLYSNQPQHF. Here the CDR3 DNA reads TGTGCCAGCAGCTTAGGAGGGCTGTATAGCAATCAGCCCCAGCATTTT.

This clonotype has only one observation. J is TRBJ2-5 and V is TRBV5-1; D might be TRBD1 (6 bases). This CDR3 has 16 residues. Between the trimmed V and J ends, which lost 1 base and 0 bases, there was a span of 13 bases. CDR1 and CDR2 from the germline V gene are SGHRS and YFSETQ. The CDR3 protein is CASSLPTGNHQETQYF. The CDR3 bases are TGCGCCAGCAGCTTGCCCACAGGGAACCACCAAGAGACCCAGTACTTC.

The CDR3 sequence: CAWKGRGPSYEQYF. The DNA of the CDR3 is TGTGCCTGGAAGGGGAGGGGGCCCTCCTACGAGCAGTACTTC. The V gene is TRBV30, the J gene TRBJ2-7; D may correspond to TRBD1 or TRBD2 (7 bases each). CDR3 length: 14 residues. Trimming left V 4 bases short and J 0 bases short, with 13 bases between. The germline V gene has CDR1 GTSNPN and CDR2 SVGIG (reference sequence).

The CDR3 reads CASSAGQGWTEAFF. Written as DNA, the CDR3 is TGTGCCAGCAGTGCGGGACAGGGCTGGACTGAAGCTTTCTTT. The genes are TRBV27 and TRBJ1-1, with 9 bases fitting TRBD1. The V gene end was trimmed by 5 bases and the J gene end by 5 bases; junction bases not matched to a gene: 6. Germline CDR1 MNHEY, CDR2 SMNVEV (reference sequence). This CDR3 contains 14 residues.

A remark on this clonotype: This could be a read error, since a much larger clone is one nucleotide away. This chain joins TRBV18 and TRBJ1-1; possibly TRBD1 for D (5 bases). The CDR3 has 13 residues. Germline-derived CDR1 and CDR2 are KGHSH and LQKENI. The CDR3: CASSPAGNTEACF. The DNA of the CDR3 is TGTGCCAGCTCACCCGCAGGGAACACTGAAGCTTGCTTT. Based on the CDR3 plus reference TRBV18 and TRBJ1-1, the full variable domain is NAGVMQNPRHLVRRRGQEARLRCSPMKGHSHVYWYRQLPEEGLKFMVYLQKENIIDESGMPKERFSAEFPKEGPSILRIQQVVRGDSAAYFCASSPAGNTEACFGQGTRLTVV.

There are many counts of this clonotype. The chain couples TRBV6-2 or TRBV6-3 to TRBJ2-5, with D tentatively TRBD1 or TRBD2 (5 bases each). The CDR3 spans 14 residues. V lost 2 bases and J lost 10, with 17 bases in between. Per the germline V gene, CDR1 is MNHEY and CDR2 is SVGEGT. The CDR3 nucleotides read TGTGCCAGCAGTTACGGCAGGGACGTTGGCGGCCAGTACTTC. Encoded protein: CASSYGRDVGGQYF.